A few counts support the clone carrying this TCR beta chain. The antigen is unknown. Treatment specified: oral pan-JAK inhibitor, 5-10 mg twice daily. The source of the sample is a study of CD8+ T cells in alopecia areata. Regarding the study as a whole: Tofacitinib yielded significantly lower scalp clonality and fewer expanded CD8+ clones among the top 100.

As the sequencing template, cDNA was produced by extracting RNA and reverse transcribing it. TCRdb keeps only in-frame clones here, not all; method: immunoSEQ multiplex PCR. The sample yields around 100,000 clones, about 59% seen once. V dropped 3 bases and J dropped 4 bases, with 12 bases sitting between them. CDR1 and CDR2 from the germline V gene are MNHEY and SMNVEV (reference sequence). The CDR3 spans 14 residues. This chain joins TRBV27 and TRBJ1-2, with D perhaps TRBD1 (6 bases). This TCR was recovered from a human donor with alopecia areata. Sequenced here: CD8+ T cells sorted from blood, sampled at week 24, from a patient treated with tofacitinib. CDR3 sequence: CASSFRQDRYGYTF. The CDR3 nucleotides are TGTGCCAGCAGTTTCAGACAGGACCGCTATGGCTACACCTTC.